This entry lists 23 T cell receptor beta chains sequenced from one sample in a study of type 1 regulatory T cells. TCRdb processed the reads anew with MiXCR; each CDR3 protein has one entry. Found here are some 100,000 distinct CDR3 sequences, around 30% of them singletons; the top ten hold 2.2%. The sequencing sample was made of CD4+ T cells, either the whole sample or a sorted fraction (not recorded which). These receptors all come from a human donor in good health.

This clonotype turned up a few times. The V and J genes are TRBV7-2 and TRBJ2-7, with 13 bases identical to TRBD2. Germline V lookup: CDR1 SGHTA, CDR2 FQGNSA. J lost 7 bases, V lost 3 bases, and 12 bases had no gene match. This CDR3 has 17 residues. CDR3 loop: CASSLGGLAGALIEQYF. Here the CDR3 DNA reads TGTGCCAGCAGCTTGGGTGGACTAGCGGGGGCCTTGATAGAGCAGTACTTC.

This clonotype showed up just a few times. The rearrangement links TRBV7-2 to TRBJ2-7, with 7 nucleotides matching TRBD2. This CDR3 is built from 14 residues. Germline loops: CDR1 SGHTA, CDR2 FQGNSA. V dropped 3 bases and J dropped 4; count of bases not matched to a gene: 6. The CDR3 reads CASSFGGRGYEQYF. The CDR3 DNA reads TGTGCCAGCAGCTTCGGCGGGAGAGGTTACGAGCAGTACTTC.

In its sample, this clonotype was seen a few times. The V and J genes are TRBV5-5 and TRBJ1-1; D not certain. The CDR3 totals 15 residues. V was pared by 3 bases and J by 0 bases, with 12 bases between. Germline V gene lookup returns CDR1 SGHKS and CDR2 YYEKEE (reference sequence). The CDR3: CASSSHRSMNTEAFF. CDR3 nucleotide sequence: TGTGCCAGCAGCTCACACCGGTCCATGAACACTGAAGCTTTCTTT.

Remarks on this clonotype: The junction and the germline gene differ at one end; a read error may be behind it. The chain is built from TRBV3-1 and TRBJ1-2; maybe TRBD1 (6 bases). Germline V CDR1 and CDR2: LGHDT, YNNKEL (reference sequence). This CDR3 region has 16 residues. Written as DNA, the CDR3 is TGTGCCTGCAGCCAAGACGGGCAGGGGCAATGGTATGGCTACACCTTC. The encoded protein is CACSQDGQGQWYGYTF.

The CDR3 region is CATGKPGSSGANVLTF. The CDR3 DNA reads as TGTGCCACCGGAAAACCGGGCTCTTCTGGGGCCAACGTCCTGACTTTC. The chain links TRBV24-1 to TRBJ2-6; no definite D call. V gave up 9 bases and J gave up 1 base, with 15 bases separating them. CDR1 and CDR2 from the germline V gene are KGHDR and SFDVKD. The CDR3 length is 16 residues.

The gene calls are TRBV7-2 and TRBJ2-7; the D is unclear. From germline, CDR1 is SGHTA and CDR2 FQGNSA. Trimming took 5 bases from V and 2 from J, leaving 10 bases between them. The CDR3 is 13 residues long. In DNA form, the CDR3 reads TGTGCCAGCAGCCCCTGGATCCCCTACGAGCAGTACTTC. This translates into CASSPWIPYEQYF.

On this clonotype itself: A much larger clone lies a single base off, so this may be a read error. The chain joins TRBV6-4 to TRBJ1-5, with TRBD1 matching over 8 bases. The germline V gene encodes CDR1 MRHNA and CDR2 SNTAGT. The CDR3 length is 16 residues. V was pared by 10 bases and J by 3 bases, with 14 bases of the junction left unmatched. The CDR3, as DNA: TGTGCCACCAACCCGTTCAGGACAGGGCTCAATCAGCCCCAGCATTTT. Translating gives CATNPFRTGLNQPQHF.

This clonotype was observed many times. The chain employs TRBV29-1 and TRBJ2-3; 8 positions match TRBD2. Per germline, CDR1 SQVTM and CDR2 ANQGSEA. Trimming at V came to 3 bases and at J to 0 bases, leaving 11 bases not matched to a gene. The CDR3 is 17 amino acids. The DNA for the CDR3 is TGCAGCGTTGAGGGGACTAGTTCCTTCGCTAGCACAGATACGCAGTATTTT. As protein: CSVEGTSSFASTDTQYF.

The V gene is TRBV19, the J gene TRBJ2-7; 11 bases line up with TRBD2. This CDR3 is 16 amino acids long. The V gene end was trimmed by 5 bases and the J gene end by 2 bases; junction bases not matched to a gene: 8. Germline V CDR1 and CDR2: LNHDA, SQIVND (reference sequence). CDR3 loop: CASSRGEGLAAYEQYF. CDR3 DNA sequence: TGTGCCAGTAGTCGAGGCGAGGGACTAGCGGCCTACGAGCAGTACTTC.

Comment on this clonotype: One end of the junction fails to match germline, which may point to a read error. The rearrangement links TRBV4-3 to TRBJ2-7; 7 bases match TRBD1. The germline gives CDR1 LGHNA, CDR2 YSLEER. This CDR3 has 16 residues. The CDR3 DNA reads as TGCGCCAGCAGCCCCCGAGCGACAGGGCAACCATACGTGCAGTACTTC. This translates into CASSPRATGQPYVQYF.

In its sample, this clonotype was seen once. The chain uses TRBV19 and TRBJ2-2; TRBD2 is a possible D gene (6 bases). The length of the CDR3 is 14 residues. In germline, CDR1 is LNHDA, CDR2 SQIVND (reference sequence). The V gene lost 3 bases and the J gene lost 5 bases, with 10 bases spanning the gap. CDR3 bases: TGTGCCAGTAGTATTATCCGGGGGACCGGGGAGCTGTTTTTT. Its translation: CASSIIRGTGELFF. The full variable domain, with the rest looked up from reference TRBV19 and TRBJ2-2, is DGGITQSPKYLFRKEGQNVTLSCEQNLNHDAMYWYRQDPGQGLRLIYYSQIVNDFQKGDIAEGYSVSREKKESFPLTVTSAQKNPTAFYLCASSIIRGTGELFFGEGSRLTVL.

There are a few counts of this clonotype. Here the CDR3 DNA reads TGCGCCAGCAGCTCAGCCGGGACAGGTCACAATGAGCAGTTCTTC. Its translation is CASSSAGTGHNEQFF. The chain links TRBV5-1 to TRBJ2-1; 8 nucleotides agree with TRBD1. Losses at the gene ends were 3 bases for V and 5 bases for J; bases not matched to a gene: 7. Germline CDR1 SGHRS, CDR2 YFSETQ. The CDR3 has 15 amino acids.

The sample holds a few counts of this clonotype. The CDR3 sequence is CASSLAHDPYKYEQYF. In nucleotides, the CDR3 is TGTGCCAGCAGCTTAGCCCACGACCCTTACAAGTACGAGCAGTACTTC. This rearrangement joins TRBV7-6 to TRBJ2-7; D gene uncertain. This CDR3 region has 16 residues. Between the trimmed V and J ends, which lost 0 bases and 4 bases, there was a span of 16 bases. The germline V gene encodes CDR1 SGHVS and CDR2 FNYEAQ.

This clonotype has only a few counts. This chain links TRBV12-3 or TRBV12-4 with TRBJ1-1, with a weak D call TRBD1 (6 bases). The CDR3 length is 12 residues. With 2 bases removed from V and 11 bases from J, the gap between germline ends came to 12 bases. The CDR3 spells CASSLMGAWAFF. The CDR3 DNA reads as TGTGCCAGCAGTTTAATGGGGGCTTGGGCTTTCTTT.

CDR3 residues: CASSLDSHSGNTIYF. CDR3 coding DNA: TGTGCCAGCAGCTTAGACAGCCATTCTGGAAACACCATATATTTT. V gene TRBV7-2 combines with J gene TRBJ1-3, with D hard to call. Germline CDR1 SGHTA, CDR2 FQGNSA. This CDR3 comprises 15 residues. V was pared by 1 base and J by 1 base, with 8 bases between.

As concerns this clonotype: A read error may produce the germline difference seen at one junction end. The chain couples TRBV20-1 to TRBJ2-7; D could derive from TRBD1 or TRBD2 (5 bases each). Per the germline V gene, CDR1 is DFQATT and CDR2 is SNEGSKA (reference sequence). The length of the CDR3 is 14 residues. The CDR3 loop is CSGRGLAGQNEQYF. In nucleotides, the CDR3 is TGCAGTGGTAGAGGGTTGGCAGGGCAAAACGAGCAGTACTTC.

The rearrangement links TRBV6-2 or TRBV6-3 to TRBJ2-2; 16 bases map to TRBD2. Trimming at V came to 2 bases and at J to 0 bases, leaving 3 bases not matched to a gene. Germline assignment: CDR1 MNHEY and CDR2 SVGEGT. This CDR3 region has 19 residues. The CDR3 DNA reads TGTGCCAGCAGTTACCGGGGACTAGCGGGGGGGACGAACACCGGGGAGCTGTTTTTT. This codes for CASSYRGLAGGTNTGELFF.

This clonotype was seen more than once but under ten times. This chain joins TRBV15 and TRBJ2-1; 7 bases are shared with TRBD2. CDR3 length equals 14 residues. Losses at the gene ends were 0 bases for V and 7 bases for J; bases not matched to a gene: 3. CDR1 and CDR2 (germline): LNHNV, YYDKDF (reference sequence). The CDR3 DNA reads as TGTGCCACCAGCAGAGATCCGGGAGGAAATGAGCAGTTCTTC. This gives the protein CATSRDPGGNEQFF.

The CDR3 coding sequence is TGTGCCAGCAGCTTAACGCCCTCTAGCGCGGGGAGCGCAGATACGCAGTATTTT. Translation: CASSLTPSSAGSADTQYF. This chain links TRBV7-3 with TRBJ2-3; the D gene is possibly TRBD2 (6 bases). The germline V and J ends were trimmed by 0 bases and 4 bases, with 20 bases remaining between them. This CDR3 is built from 18 residues. CDR1 is SGHTA, CDR2 FQGTGA, per germline. Using reference TRBV7-3 and TRBJ2-3 for the parts outside the CDR3, the full variable domain is GAGVSQTPSNKVTEKGKYVELRCDPISGHTALYWYRQSLGQGPEFLIYFQGTGAADDSGLPNDRFFAVRPEGSVSTLKIQRTERGDSAVYLCASSLTPSSAGSADTQYFGPGTRLTVL.

V gene TRBV12-3 or TRBV12-4 combines with J gene TRBJ2-1; no firm D call. Trimming stripped 5 bases from V and 0 bases from J, with 11 bases between. The CDR3 extends over 15 amino acids. The CDR3 sequence: CASSAGSRSYNEQFF. The CDR3 DNA reads as TGTGCCAGCAGTGCCGGGTCCCGCTCCTACAATGAGCAGTTCTTC.

The chain is built from TRBV5-1 and TRBJ2-1; no reliable D call. Germline CDR1 reads SGHRS; CDR2 reads YFSETQ. V was pared by 1 base and J by 12 bases, with 20 bases between. The length of the CDR3 is 15 residues. The CDR3 DNA follows: TGCGCCAGCAGCTTGCTCCTAGGACCACCAACGGGGCAGTTCTTC. It encodes CASSLLLGPPTGQFF.

The J gene is TRBJ1-6, the V gene TRBV7-9; D not certain. Germline-derived CDR1 and CDR2 are SEHNR and FQNEAQ (reference sequence). The V and J ends lost 5 bases and 9 bases respectively, with 17 bases between them. The CDR3 consists of 15 residues. The CDR3 DNA follows: TGTGCCAGCAGCCCGTTTAGCCGTGGGATTTCACCCCTCCACTTT. Its protein product is CASSPFSRGISPLHF. Full variable domain (outside the CDR3, taken from reference TRBV7-9 and TRBJ1-6): DTGVSQNPRHKITKRGQNVTFRCDPISEHNRLYWYRQTLGQGPEFLTYFQNEAQLEKSRLLSDRFSAERPKGSFSTLEIQRTEQGDSAMYLCASSPFSRGISPLHFGNGTRLTVT.

The chain is built from TRBV6-2 or TRBV6-3 and TRBJ2-5; 10 bases match TRBD2. J gave up 0 bases and V 6 bases, and 7 bases lay outside the gene matches. Germline CDR1 and CDR2: MNHEY and SVGEGT. The CDR3 has 16 amino acids. CDR3 sequence: CASSPRGLADQETQYF. The CDR3 DNA follows: TGTGCCAGCAGCCCTAGAGGACTAGCGGACCAAGAGACCCAGTACTTC.